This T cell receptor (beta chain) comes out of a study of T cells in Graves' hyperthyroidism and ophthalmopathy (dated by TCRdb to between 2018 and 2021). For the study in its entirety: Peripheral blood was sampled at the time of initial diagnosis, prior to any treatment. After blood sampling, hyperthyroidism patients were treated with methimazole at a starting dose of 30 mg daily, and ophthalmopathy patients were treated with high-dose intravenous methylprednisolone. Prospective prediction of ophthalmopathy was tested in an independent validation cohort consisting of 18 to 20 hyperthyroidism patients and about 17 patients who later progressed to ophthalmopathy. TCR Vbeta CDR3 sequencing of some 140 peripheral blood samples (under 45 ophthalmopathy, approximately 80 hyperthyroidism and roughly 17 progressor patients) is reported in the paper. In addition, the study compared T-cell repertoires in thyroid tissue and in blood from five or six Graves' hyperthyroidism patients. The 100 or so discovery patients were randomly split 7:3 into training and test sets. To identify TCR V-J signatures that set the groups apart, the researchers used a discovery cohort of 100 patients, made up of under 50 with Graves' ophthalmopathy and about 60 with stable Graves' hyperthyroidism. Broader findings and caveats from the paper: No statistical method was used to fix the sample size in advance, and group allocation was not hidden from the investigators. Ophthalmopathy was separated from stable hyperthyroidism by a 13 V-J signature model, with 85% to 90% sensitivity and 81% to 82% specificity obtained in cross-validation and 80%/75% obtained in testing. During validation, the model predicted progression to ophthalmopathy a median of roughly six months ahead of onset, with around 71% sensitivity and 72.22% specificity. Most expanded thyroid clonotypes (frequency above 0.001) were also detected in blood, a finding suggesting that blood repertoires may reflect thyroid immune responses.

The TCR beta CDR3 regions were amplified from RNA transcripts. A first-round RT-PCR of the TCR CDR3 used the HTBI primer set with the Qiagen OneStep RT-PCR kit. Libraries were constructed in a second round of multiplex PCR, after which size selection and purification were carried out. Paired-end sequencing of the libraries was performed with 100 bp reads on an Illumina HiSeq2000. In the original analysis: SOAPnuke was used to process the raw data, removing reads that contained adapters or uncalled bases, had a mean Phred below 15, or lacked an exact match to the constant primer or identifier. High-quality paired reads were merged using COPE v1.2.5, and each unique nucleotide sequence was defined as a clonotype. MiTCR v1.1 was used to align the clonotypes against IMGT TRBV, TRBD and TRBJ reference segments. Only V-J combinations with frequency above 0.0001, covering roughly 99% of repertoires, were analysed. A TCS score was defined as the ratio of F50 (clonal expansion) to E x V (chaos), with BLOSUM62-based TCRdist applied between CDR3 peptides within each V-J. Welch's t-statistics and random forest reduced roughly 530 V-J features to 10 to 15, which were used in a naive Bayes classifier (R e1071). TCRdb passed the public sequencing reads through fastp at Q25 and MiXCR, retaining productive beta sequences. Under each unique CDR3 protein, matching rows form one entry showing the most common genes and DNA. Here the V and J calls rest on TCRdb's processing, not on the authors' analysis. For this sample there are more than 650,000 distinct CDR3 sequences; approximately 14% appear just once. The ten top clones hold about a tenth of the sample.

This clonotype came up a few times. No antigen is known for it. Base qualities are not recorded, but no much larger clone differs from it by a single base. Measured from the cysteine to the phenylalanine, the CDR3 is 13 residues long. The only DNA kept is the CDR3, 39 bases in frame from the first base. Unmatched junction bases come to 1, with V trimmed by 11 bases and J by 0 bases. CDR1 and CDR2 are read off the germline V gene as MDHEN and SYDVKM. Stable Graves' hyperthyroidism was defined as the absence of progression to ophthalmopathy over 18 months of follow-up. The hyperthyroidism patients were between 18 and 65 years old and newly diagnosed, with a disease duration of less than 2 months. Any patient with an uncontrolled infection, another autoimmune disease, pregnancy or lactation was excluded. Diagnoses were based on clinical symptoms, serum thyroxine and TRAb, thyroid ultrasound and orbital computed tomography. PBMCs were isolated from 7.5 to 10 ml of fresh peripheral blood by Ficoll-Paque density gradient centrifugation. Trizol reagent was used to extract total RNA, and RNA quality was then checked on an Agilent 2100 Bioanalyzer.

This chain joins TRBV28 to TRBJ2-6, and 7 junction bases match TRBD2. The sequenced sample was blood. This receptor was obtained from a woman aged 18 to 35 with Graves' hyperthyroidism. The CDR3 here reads CAGLDSGANVLTF. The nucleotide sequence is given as TGTGCCGGACTAGACTCTGGGGCCAACGTCCTGACTTTC.